This T cell receptor (beta chain) was captured by sequencing in a study of blood T cell repertoires in COVID-19. Trimming removed 0 bases from V and 9 bases from J; junction bases left unmatched: 9. Germline lookup yields CDR1 LGHNA and CDR2 YSLEER. The CDR3 is 17 residues long. Clones were sequenced by immunoSEQ multiplex PCR, and TCRdb holds only the in-frame ones, with some missing. There are roughly 9,900 clones in the sample; around 80% occur only once, and 24% lies in the top ten. This rearrangement joins TRBV4-3 to TRBJ2-1, with 12 bases matching TRBD2. The specimen sequenced was peripheral blood. This sequence was found in a man in his 60s with active COVID-19. For the CDR3, the DNA is TGCGCCAGCAGCCAAGATCTTGGGACTAGCGGGTTGCCTGAGCAGTTCTTC. Translated: CASSQDLGTSGLPEQFF.